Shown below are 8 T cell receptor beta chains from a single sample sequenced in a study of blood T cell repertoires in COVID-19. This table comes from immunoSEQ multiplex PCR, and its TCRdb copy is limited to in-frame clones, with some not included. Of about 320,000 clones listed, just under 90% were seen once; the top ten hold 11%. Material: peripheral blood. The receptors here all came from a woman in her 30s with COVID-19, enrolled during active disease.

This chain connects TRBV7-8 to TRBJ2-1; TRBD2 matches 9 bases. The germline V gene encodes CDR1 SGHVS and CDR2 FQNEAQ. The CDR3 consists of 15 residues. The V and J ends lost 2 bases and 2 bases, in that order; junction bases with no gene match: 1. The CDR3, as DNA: TGTGCCAGCAGCTTACGCGGGGGGGCCTACAATGAGCAGTTCTTC. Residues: CASSLRGGAYNEQFF.

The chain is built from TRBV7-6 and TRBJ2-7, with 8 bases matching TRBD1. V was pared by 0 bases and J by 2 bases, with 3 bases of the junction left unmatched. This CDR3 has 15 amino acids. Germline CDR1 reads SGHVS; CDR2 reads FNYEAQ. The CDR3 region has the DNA TGTGCCAGCAGCTTAGCCGGGACAGGAGCCTACGAGCAGTACTTC. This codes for CASSLAGTGAYEQYF.

CDR3: CASSTGQNRETQYF. For the CDR3, the DNA is TGTGCCAGCAGCACGGGACAGAACCGCGAGACCCAGTACTTC. The V gene is TRBV7-7, the J gene TRBJ2-5; 7 bases fit TRBD1. This CDR3 contains 14 residues. Germline V gene data show CDR1 as SSHAT and CDR2 as FNYEAQ (reference sequence). V gave up 5 bases and J gave up 5 bases; unmatched junction bases: 8.

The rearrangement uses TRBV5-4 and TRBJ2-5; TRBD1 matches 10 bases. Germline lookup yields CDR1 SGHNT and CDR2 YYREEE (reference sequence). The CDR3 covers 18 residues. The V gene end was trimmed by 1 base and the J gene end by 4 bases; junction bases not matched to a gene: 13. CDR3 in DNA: TGTGCCAGCAGCTTGTTGAGGCTGGGACAGGGGACCCGAGAGACCCAGTACTTC. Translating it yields CASSLLRLGQGTRETQYF.

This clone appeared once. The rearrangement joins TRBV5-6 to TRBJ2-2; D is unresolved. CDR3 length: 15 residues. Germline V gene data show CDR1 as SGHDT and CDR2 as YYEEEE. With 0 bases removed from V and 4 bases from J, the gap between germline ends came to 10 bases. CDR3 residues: CASSLAGDSTGELFF. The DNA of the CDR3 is TGTGCCAGCAGCTTGGCTGGAGACTCCACCGGGGAGCTGTTTTTT.

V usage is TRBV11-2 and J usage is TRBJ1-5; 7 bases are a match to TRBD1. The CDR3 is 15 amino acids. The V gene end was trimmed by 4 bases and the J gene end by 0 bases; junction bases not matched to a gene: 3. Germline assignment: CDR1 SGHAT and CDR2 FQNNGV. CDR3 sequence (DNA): TGTGCCAGCAGCTCAGGGACAGTTAGCAATCAGCCCCAGCATTTT. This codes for CASSSGTVSNQPQHF. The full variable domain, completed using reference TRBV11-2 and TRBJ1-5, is EAGVAQSPRYKIIEKRQSVAFWCNPISGHATLYWYQQILGQGPKLLIQFQNNGVVDDSQLPKDRFSAERLKGVDSTLKIQPAKLEDSAVYLCASSSGTVSNQPQHFGDGTRLSIL.

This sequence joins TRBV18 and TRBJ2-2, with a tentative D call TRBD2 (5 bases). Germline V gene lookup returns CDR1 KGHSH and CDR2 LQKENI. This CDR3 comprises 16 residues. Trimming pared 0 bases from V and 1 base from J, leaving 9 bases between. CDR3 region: CASSPPHGVNTGELFF. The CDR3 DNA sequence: TGTGCCAGCTCACCACCCCACGGGGTGAACACCGGGGAGCTGTTTTTT.

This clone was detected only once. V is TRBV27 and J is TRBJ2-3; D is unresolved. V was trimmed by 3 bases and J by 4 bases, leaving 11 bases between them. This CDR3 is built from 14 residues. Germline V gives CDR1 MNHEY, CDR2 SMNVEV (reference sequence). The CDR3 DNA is TGTGCCAGCAGTTTGGTAAGCAGCGCAGATACGCAGTATTTT. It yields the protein CASSLVSSADTQYF.